This TCR beta chain was retrieved from a study of cytomegalovirus exposure and HLA in healthy donors. General observations from the study: A later analysis found common viral pathogens apparently linked to several of the most significant clusters. According to a later analysis, most TCR beta chains associated with CMV appeared HLA-restricted. Sequencing had likely introduced a cluster of highly shared sequence variants as an artifact.

CDR1 is LNHNV, CDR2 YYDKDF, per germline (reference sequence). V lost 1 base, J lost 4 bases, and 22 bases lay in between. This CDR3 has 18 amino acids. PCR was performed using 60 Vbeta and 13 Jbeta primers. Only in-frame clones appear in the TCRdb table, and some are missing; sequencing was by immunoSEQ multiplex PCR. The table shows 100,000 to 150,000 clones, with around 81% occurring only once. On this clone: The antigen remains unidentified.

The chain combines TRBV15 with TRBJ1-2, with D uncertain. Material: PBMCs. The TCR was taken from a woman between 50 and 59 years old in good health and CMV-seronegative. CDR3 residues: CATSRGRAVGDGIYGYTF. The CDR3 DNA reads TGTGCCACCAGCAGAGGGCGGGCCGTTGGCGACGGAATCTATGGCTACACCTTC.